The following is a TCR beta chain sequence with its context. What it binds is unknown. This sample is drawn from a study of breast tumors, draining lymph nodes, adjacent tissues. Notes on the study in general: The lymph node origin of tumor T cells was framed as consistent with a hypothesis, not demonstrated. Tumor repertoires ranked between lymph nodes and nontumor tissue in diversity, with V and J gene preferences.

Per germline, CDR1 MNHEY and CDR2 SVGEGT. Trimming cost V 7 bases and J 5 bases, with 18 bases left between them. The CDR3 extends over 15 amino acids. TCRdb reprocessed the multiplex PCR reads with MiXCR, giving one entry per CDR3 protein. The sample has over 150,000 distinct CDR3 sequences; 33% are singletons. Samples came from axillary lymph nodes draining the breast cancer. The sample was axillary lymph node tissue. The rearrangement uses TRBV6-2 or TRBV6-3 and TRBJ2-1; D may correspond to TRBD1 or TRBD2 (6 bases each). This TCR came from a female donor with breast cancer. Some clones in this sample may be carry-over from other donors' samples. This CDR3 reads CASTQGLARNNEQFF. CDR3 bases: TGTGCCAGCACCCAGGGGCTAGCGCGCAACAATGAGCAGTTCTTC.